Presented here are 7 T cell receptor beta chains from one specimen sequenced in a study of cytomegalovirus exposure and HLA in healthy donors. 60 Vbeta and 13 Jbeta primers were used in PCR. Libraries were prepared by immunoSEQ multiplex PCR; TCRdb keeps only in-frame clonotypes and omits some of them. This sample has some 100,000 clones, with roughly 80% found just once. The specimen was PBMCs. The receptors were gathered from a man aged 50-59 years in good health and CMV-seropositive.

The chain is built from TRBV2 and TRBJ2-5; D is unclear. The end of the DNA is better explained by TRBJ2-7, so the J call may be wrong. Germline assignment: CDR1 SNHLY and CDR2 FYNNEI. The CDR3 contains 10 residues. The CDR3 here is CASSENEQYF. CDR3 coding DNA: TGTGCCAGCAGTGAAAACGAGCAGTACTTC.

J is TRBJ2-3 and V is TRBV5-1, with 10 nucleotides matching TRBD1. The germline gives CDR1 SGHRS, CDR2 YFSETQ. The CDR3 loop spans 15 amino acids. Unmatched junction bases numbered 1, after V lost 2 bases and J lost 1 base. The chain's CDR3 is CASSFGTGGTDTQYF. The CDR3 coding sequence is TGCGCCAGCAGCTTCGGGACAGGGGGCACAGATACGCAGTATTTT.

CDR3 loop: CASSLAPGYEQYF. The CDR3 DNA reads TGCGCCAGCAGCTTGGCGCCGGGCTACGAGCAGTACTTC. The chain uses TRBV5-1 and TRBJ2-7; D is ambiguous. Germline CDR1 SGHRS, CDR2 YFSETQ. The CDR3 covers 13 residues. The V and J ends lost 0 bases and 3 bases respectively, with 7 bases between them.

The rearrangement joins TRBV4-3 to TRBJ2-1; 12 nucleotides match TRBD2. V lost 3 bases, J lost 3 bases, and 0 bases stayed unmatched. From germline, CDR1 is LGHNA and CDR2 YSLEER. The CDR3 runs to 15 residues. This chain's CDR3 is CASSQGLAGYNEQFF. In DNA form, the CDR3 reads TGCGCCAGCAGCCAGGGACTAGCGGGCTACAATGAGCAGTTCTTC.

The V call is TRBV6-6, the J call TRBJ1-5, with D tentatively TRBD1 (5 bases). The CDR3 is 14 residues long. V was pared by 6 bases and J by 5 bases, with 14 bases between. From germline, CDR1 is MNHNY and CDR2 SVGAGI (reference sequence). The CDR3 nucleotides read TGTGCCAGCAGAAGGGGACTCCTTGATCAGCCCCAGCATTTT. Its translation is CASRRGLLDQPQHF.

In its sample, this clone was seen once. This chain joins TRBV29-1 and TRBJ1-1, with TRBD1 identical over 9 bases. The germline V gene has CDR1 SQVTM and CDR2 ANQGSEA. The ends lost 7 bases at V and 4 bases at J; junction bases unmatched: 7. This CDR3 has 13 amino acids. This CDR3 reads CSATGTGITEAFF. CDR3 nucleotide sequence: TGCAGCGCTACCGGGACAGGGATCACTGAAGCTTTCTTT.

V and J are TRBV5-6 and TRBJ1-5; 9 nucleotides match TRBD1. The germline V gene encodes CDR1 SGHDT and CDR2 YYEEEE. The CDR3 runs 15 residues. V shed 5 bases, J shed 3 bases, and the junction held 6 bases outside the gene matches. Here the CDR3 reads CASSTGTGINQPQHF. CDR3 nucleotide sequence: TGTGCCAGCAGTACCGGGACAGGGATCAATCAGCCCCAGCATTTT. The variable domain in full, with the rest retrieved from reference TRBV5-6 and TRBJ1-5, is DAGVTQSPTHLIKTRGQQVTLRCSPKSGHDTVSWYQQALGQGPQFIFQYYEEEERQRGNFPDRFSGHQFPNYSSELNVNALLLGDSALYLCASSTGTGINQPQHFGDGTRLSIL.